One sample yielded the 23 T cell receptor beta chains listed below, sequenced in a study of T-cell reconstitution after alpha-beta-depleted transplantation in children. Unique molecular identifiers tagged the TCRbeta library. MiXCR was run by TCRdb on the PCR reads, yielding one entry per CDR3 protein. The sample has 500,000 to 600,000 distinct CDR3 sequences, 25% to 30% seen once; the top ten hold under 45%. Specimen: PBMCs, collected before TCRalphabeta/CD19-depleted stem cell transplant. Receptors were obtained from a boy under three years old with Wiskott-Aldrich syndrome, due to receive a stem cell transplant.

This clonotype was counted between two and nine times. The chain joins TRBV20-1 to TRBJ1-1, with 8 bases fitting TRBD1. The germline CDR1 and CDR2 sequences are DFQATT and SNEGSKA (reference sequence). Trimming took 0 bases from V and 4 from J; bases not matched to a gene: 4. The CDR3 covers 14 residues. For the CDR3, the DNA is TGCAGTGCTAGAGATCTCACAGGGGGCACTGAAGCTTTCTTT. It is translated as CSARDLTGGTEAFF.

The chain links TRBV20-1 to TRBJ1-2; possible D gene TRBD1, 5 bases. The CDR3 consists of 13 residues. V lost 7 bases and J lost 7, with 19 bases in between. The germline CDR1 and CDR2 sequences are DFQATT and SNEGSKA (reference sequence). CDR3 nucleotide sequence: TGCAGTGGAGGGGATATAGAGGGCCGTGGCTACACCTTC. Translating it yields CSGGDIEGRGYTF.

This clonotype was seen ten or more times. The V call is TRBV12-3 or TRBV12-4, the J call TRBJ2-7; 7 bases line up with TRBD1. V lost 5 bases to trimming and J lost 2 bases; unmatched junction nucleotides: 3. The CDR3 runs 13 residues. In nucleotides, the CDR3 is TGTGCCAGCAGTCGACAGGGTCCCTACGAGCAGTACTTC. Residues: CASSRQGPYEQYF.

The genes are TRBV11-2 and TRBJ1-1; D gene uncertain. There are 16 residues in the CDR3. V lost 7 bases and J lost 4, with 22 bases in between. Germline assignment: CDR1 SGHAT and CDR2 FQNNGV. This CDR3 is CASTYNMGIGFTEAFF. In DNA form, the CDR3 reads TGTGCCAGCACCTATAACATGGGCATCGGATTCACTGAAGCTTTCTTT. Drawing the rest from reference TRBV11-2 and TRBJ1-1, the complete variable domain is EAGVAQSPRYKIIEKRQSVAFWCNPISGHATLYWYQQILGQGPKLLIQFQNNGVVDDSQLPKDRFSAERLKGVDSTLKIQPAKLEDSAVYLCASTYNMGIGFTEAFFGQGTRLTVV.

This clonotype was found a few times. This sequence joins TRBV20-1 and TRBJ2-7; TRBD2 matches 8 bases. The CDR3 runs 14 residues. The V segment lost 4 bases and the J segment 3 bases; nucleotides outside the gene matches: 8. Germline V gives CDR1 DFQATT, CDR2 SNEGSKA (reference sequence). CDR3 sequence reads: CSAIGRVQGYEQYF. The DNA for the CDR3 is TGCAGTGCTATCGGGAGGGTCCAGGGCTACGAGCAGTACTTC.

The J gene is TRBJ2-7, the V gene TRBV7-2, with 8 bases lining up with TRBD2. CDR1 and CDR2 from the germline V gene are SGHTA and FQGNSA. Trimming at V came to 1 base and at J to 7 bases, leaving 12 bases not matched to a gene. CDR3 length: 16 amino acids. CDR3 bases: TGTGCCAGCAGCTTAGTGATTCCGGGAGGGCCGGGAGAGCAGTACTTC. Translated, it gives CASSLVIPGGPGEQYF.

The sample holds a few counts of this clonotype. The chain couples TRBV6-9 to TRBJ1-4, with 9 nucleotides matching TRBD1. The length of the CDR3 is 18 residues. The ends lost 6 bases at V and 5 bases at J; junction bases unmatched: 16. CDR1 and CDR2 (germline): MNHGY, SVAAGI. CDR3 sequence reads: CASRGTGSASGENEKLFF. DNA for the CDR3: TGTGCCAGCAGGGGGACAGGGTCGGCCTCGGGGGAGAATGAAAAACTGTTTTTT.

V usage is TRBV24-1 and J usage is TRBJ2-1, with TRBD2 matching over 13 bases. Looked up from germline, CDR1 is KGHDR and CDR2 is SFDVKD. Unmatched junction bases numbered 8, after V lost 7 bases and J lost 6 bases. The CDR3 spans 16 residues. The CDR3, as DNA: TGTGCCACCAGCGCCTGGACTAGCGGGAGCGGCAATGAGCAGTTCTTC. Translating it yields CATSAWTSGSGNEQFF.

This sequence joins TRBV10-3 and TRBJ2-3; D call uncertain. CDR3 size: 14 residues. Per germline, CDR1 ENHRY and CDR2 SYGVKD. V lost 10 bases to trimming and J lost 0 bases, with 14 bases between them. DNA of the CDR3: TGTGCCAGCCGCCCGGGTCTTAGCACAGATACGCAGTATTTT. Its translation is CASRPGLSTDTQYF.

The chain uses TRBV3-1 and TRBJ2-2; D perhaps matches TRBD1 (5 bases). This CDR3 region has 15 residues. The germline V gene encodes CDR1 LGHDT and CDR2 YNNKEL (reference sequence). V was shortened by 3 bases and J by 1 base, with 9 bases between the two germline ends. CDR3 in DNA: TGTGCCAGCAGCCAGGGGCTAGAGAACACCGGGGAGCTGTTTTTT. It codes for CASSQGLENTGELFF. Together with reference TRBV3-1 and TRBJ2-2, the CDR3 gives the full variable domain: DTAVSQTPKYLVTQMGNDKSIKCEQNLGHDTMYWYKQDSKKFLKIMFSYNNKELIINETVPNRFSPKSPDKAHLNLHINSLELGDSAVYFCASSQGLENTGELFFGEGSRLTVL.

The chain recombines TRBV5-6 with TRBJ2-7, with 10 positions matching TRBD2. V shed 0 bases and J 5 bases; nucleotides not matched to a gene: 5. This CDR3 has 15 amino acids. Germline V gene sequence: CDR1 SGHDT, CDR2 YYEEEE. The CDR3 reads CASSLVLAGEDEQYF. In DNA, the CDR3 is TGTGCCAGCAGCTTGGTTCTAGCGGGAGAGGACGAGCAGTACTTC.

The chain is built from TRBV12-3 or TRBV12-4 and TRBJ2-3; 7 bases agree with TRBD2. The CDR3 extends over 15 amino acids. After removal of 4 bases from V and 2 bases from J, the junction contained 6 bases not matched to a gene. CDR3 protein: CASSSQLAATDTQYF. For the CDR3, the DNA is TGTGCCAGCAGTTCCCAGCTAGCGGCCACAGATACGCAGTATTTT.

V usage is TRBV7-2 and J usage is TRBJ2-3; 7 positions match TRBD2. The CDR3 contains 16 residues. The trim removed 1 base at V and 7 bases at J, leaving 11 bases unmatched. Germline CDR1 and CDR2: SGHTA and FQGNSA. CDR3 nucleotides: TGTGCCAGCAGCTTAGGCCCCCGGGACTACGCGTATACGCAGTATTTT. This translates into CASSLGPRDYAYTQYF.

The V and J genes are TRBV20-1 and TRBJ2-3, with no clear D. Trimming took 4 bases from V and 0 from J, leaving 8 bases between them. The germline V gene encodes CDR1 DFQATT and CDR2 SNEGSKA (reference sequence). This CDR3 has 13 amino acids. CDR3 loop: CSAMTRSTDTQYF. The CDR3 region has the DNA TGCAGTGCTATGACTCGTAGCACAGATACGCAGTATTTT.

The chain uses TRBV28 and TRBJ1-5, with 9 positions matching TRBD1. Germline CDR1 and CDR2: MDHEN and SYDVKM. The CDR3 contains 17 residues. Trimming removed 4 bases from V and 0 bases from J; junction bases left unmatched: 7. The CDR3 is CASSSGQGLASNQPQHF. In DNA, the CDR3 is TGTGCCAGCAGTTCCGGACAGGGGTTAGCTAGCAATCAGCCCCAGCATTTT.

V is TRBV12-3 or TRBV12-4 and J is TRBJ1-1; D gene uncertain. The V and J ends lost 5 bases and 6 bases respectively, with 13 bases between them. The CDR3 is made up of 13 amino acids. The CDR3 nucleotides read TGTGCCAGCAGTCTTGGGTTGCGGGCTGAAGCTTTCTTT. It codes for CASSLGLRAEAFF.

This clonotype has only a few counts. The V and J genes are TRBV12-3 or TRBV12-4 and TRBJ2-1; 11 bases fit TRBD2. This CDR3 region has 16 residues. The J segment lost 9 bases and the V segment lost 4 bases, leaving 11 bases of the junction unmatched. Here the CDR3 reads CASSSRTSGSSFEQFF. CDR3 coding DNA: TGTGCCAGCAGTTCCAGAACTAGCGGGAGTTCGTTTGAGCAGTTCTTC.

This clonotype was counted a few times. The J gene is TRBJ2-3, the V gene TRBV20-1, with TRBD2 identical over 10 bases. J lost 1 base, V lost 6 bases, and 7 bases had no gene match. There are 15 residues in the CDR3. Germline V gene data show CDR1 as DFQATT and CDR2 as SNEGSKA (reference sequence). The CDR3 DNA is TGCAGTGCGCCGGGACTAGCGAGCGGCACAGATACGCAGTATTTT. Protein product: CSAPGLASGTDTQYF.

This clonotype was counted a few times. This rearrangement joins TRBV12-3 or TRBV12-4 to TRBJ2-7; 11 bases fit TRBD1. V lost 4 bases and J lost 3; bases outside the gene matches: 5. The CDR3 has 15 amino acids. In DNA, the CDR3 is TGTGCCAGCAGTTCGGGACAGGGGGTCCTCTACGAGCAGTACTTC. It is translated as CASSSGQGVLYEQYF.

There are a few counts of this clonotype. The chain joins TRBV4-1 to TRBJ2-6, with D perhaps given as TRBD1 or TRBD2 (5 bases each). This CDR3 is 18 amino acids long. With 3 bases removed from V and 4 bases from J, the gap between germline ends came to 19 bases. The germline V gene encodes CDR1 MGHRA and CDR2 YSYEKL. CDR3 loop: CASSHAPHKGDGANVLTF. CDR3 DNA sequence: TGCGCCAGCAGCCACGCCCCCCACAAAGGGGACGGGGCCAACGTCCTGACTTTC.

This clonotype was picked up a small number of times. V and J are TRBV19 and TRBJ2-1; TRBD1 is a possible D gene (6 bases). The length of the CDR3 is 16 residues. Trimming cost V 4 bases and J 6 bases, with 19 bases left between them. Germline CDR1 is LNHDA and CDR2 is SQIVND (reference sequence). CDR3 sequence: CASSKRTDRWSNEQFF. The DNA for the CDR3 is TGTGCCAGTAGTAAACGGACAGACCGTTGGTCCAATGAGCAGTTCTTC.

V usage is TRBV5-1 and J usage is TRBJ2-1, with 9 bases fitting TRBD2. The J segment lost 9 bases and the V segment lost 4 bases, leaving 11 bases of the junction unmatched. CDR3 size: 15 residues. Per the germline V gene, CDR1 is SGHRS and CDR2 is YFSETQ. The CDR3 reads CASSLQTSGRGEQFF. Written as DNA, the CDR3 is TGCGCCAGCAGCCTCCAGACTAGCGGAAGGGGTGAGCAGTTCTTC.

The chain carries TRBV5-1 and TRBJ2-5; D tentatively fits TRBD1 or TRBD2 (5 bases each). Deletions cut 7 bases from V and 1 base from J, with 14 bases between. The germline V gene encodes CDR1 SGHRS and CDR2 YFSETQ. The CDR3 sequence is 14 residues long. Here the CDR3 reads CASCPVGGQETQYF. In DNA form, the CDR3 reads TGCGCCAGCTGCCCCGTTGGGGGCCAAGAGACCCAGTACTTC.